A single sample is the source of the 11 T cell receptor beta chains below, sequenced in a study of blood T cells in healthy people across ages. The second PCR ran roughly 7 to 12 cycles with a sample-barcoded 5' primer and J-beta primers. TCRdb used MiXCR to reprocess the 5' RACE reads, holding one entry per CDR3 protein. The sample includes just over 1 million distinct CDR3 sequences, around 45% of them seen just once. The sequencing input was blood. The receptors originated from a woman in her fifties or sixties in good health.

CDR3 sequence (DNA): TGTGCCAGCAGCCTTAGCGGGAGCTCCCACTACAATGAGCAGTTCTTC. It translates to CASSLSGSSHYNEQFF. The chain links TRBV5-6 to TRBJ2-1, with 9 nucleotides matching TRBD2. The CDR3 is 16 amino acids. Germline trimming cut 4 bases from V and 3 bases from J; bases unmatched to any gene: 8. Germline-derived CDR1 and CDR2 are SGHDT and YYEEEE.

This chain uses TRBV5-1 with TRBJ2-5, with no clear D. The germline V and J ends were trimmed by 0 bases and 4 bases, with 7 bases remaining between them. This CDR3 spans 13 amino acids. Germline V CDR1 and CDR2: SGHRS, YFSETQ. CDR3 coding DNA: TGCGCCAGCAGCTTGGCGACGGGAGAGACCCAGTACTTC. This codes for CASSLATGETQYF.

The chain recombines TRBV20-1 with TRBJ2-1; no clear D gene. The CDR3 has 14 amino acids. The V end lost 3 bases, the J end lost 0 bases, and 9 bases lay between the germline ends. CDR1 and CDR2 (germline): DFQATT, SNEGSKA (reference sequence). The CDR3: CSASRANSYNEQFF. The DNA of the CDR3 is TGCAGTGCTAGTCGTGCGAACTCCTACAATGAGCAGTTCTTC.

This clonotype occurred a few times. This chain links TRBV29-1 with TRBJ1-5, with D hard to call. V dropped 7 bases and J dropped 8 bases, with 18 bases sitting between them. This CDR3 is 13 amino acids long. Germline V gene data show CDR1 as SQVTM and CDR2 as ANQGSEA. The CDR3 DNA sequence: TGCAGCGCTCAGGACGGGAATGGTAAGCCCCAGCATTTT. This translates into CSAQDGNGKPQHF.

This clonotype was counted ten times or more. The chain has TRBV7-2 and TRBJ2-7, with D hard to call. The CDR3 is 15 amino acids. Germline-derived CDR1 and CDR2 are SGHTA and FQGNSA. The V end was cut by 1 base, the J end by 5 bases, with 15 bases between. The DNA for the CDR3 is TGTGCCAGCAGCTTAGGGACCGGCAGATCCAACGAGCAGTACTTC. It codes for CASSLGTGRSNEQYF.

For the CDR3, the DNA is TGTGCCAGCTCCCAAGCGCACACAGATACGCAGTATTTT. It codes for CASSQAHTDTQYF. The V and J genes are TRBV3-1 and TRBJ2-3, with D hard to call. CDR1 and CDR2 (germline): LGHDT, YNNKEL (reference sequence). The CDR3 is 13 amino acids. Between the trimmed V and J ends, which lost 8 bases and 2 bases, there was a span of 11 bases.

The sample holds a few counts of this clonotype. V gene TRBV29-1 combines with J gene TRBJ1-2; a weak D match, TRBD1 (6 bases). The CDR3 sequence is 16 residues long. Trimming took off 1 base at V and 4 bases at J, with 19 bases between the two ends. Germline V gives CDR1 SQVTM, CDR2 ANQGSEA. CDR3 DNA sequence: TGCAGCGTTGAAGTCTCCCGACAGGAGACCTCCTATGGCTACACCTTC. It translates to CSVEVSRQETSYGYTF.

The table lists this clonotype with a few counts. The chain has TRBV29-1 and TRBJ2-5; perhaps TRBD2 as D (6 bases). The CDR3 has 12 residues. Germline V gene lookup returns CDR1 SQVTM and CDR2 ANQGSEA. Trimming left V 1 base short and J 11 bases short, with 14 bases between. In nucleotides, the CDR3 is TGCAGCGTTGAAGGCGGGGTCGCTGGGCAGTACTTC. This codes for CSVEGGVAGQYF.

This clonotype has just a few counts. The rearrangement uses TRBV9 and TRBJ1-5; a possible D gene is TRBD1 (5 bases). Germline lookup yields CDR1 SGDLS and CDR2 YYNGEE. V lost 0 bases to trimming and J lost 7 bases, with 11 bases between them. This CDR3 comprises 14 residues. The CDR3 DNA reads TGTGCCAGCAGCGTAGAATCAGGGTCCCAGCCCCAGCATTTT. Encoded protein: CASSVESGSQPQHF.

V usage is TRBV11-1 and J usage is TRBJ2-1; D is unclear. The ends were cut back, 1 base at V and 6 bases at J, with 16 bases in the middle. The CDR3 consists of 16 residues. Per the germline V gene, CDR1 is SGHAT and CDR2 is FQDESV (reference sequence). DNA of the CDR3: TGTGCCAGCAGCTTAGGTCGGGCCCCAGTCGGCAATGAGCAGTTCTTC. Translated: CASSLGRAPVGNEQFF.

The table lists this clonotype with a few counts. This chain links TRBV3-1 with TRBJ2-5; D is unclear. CDR3 length: 14 amino acids. V lost 0 bases and J lost 2, with 7 bases in between. Germline V gene sequence: CDR1 LGHDT, CDR2 YNNKEL (reference sequence). This CDR3 reads CASSQDPLQETQYF. In DNA form, the CDR3 reads TGTGCCAGCAGCCAAGATCCCTTACAAGAGACCCAGTACTTC.